The entry that follows covers one T cell receptor beta chain sequence. Its matching antigen is unknown. Authors' analysis steps: Filtering differed for immunoSEQ, which gave only junction sequences without quality scores. Clones were read by immunoSEQ multiplex PCR, and TCRdb kept only the in-frame ones, dropping some. V and J calls and clone size come straight from that table; D and trimming were deduced from the DNA. There are hundreds of thousands of clones in the sample; 95% to 98% occur only once, and approximately 0.057% lies in the top ten. Germline V gene data show CDR1 as LNHDA and CDR2 as SQIVND (reference sequence). The length of the CDR3 is 16 residues. Trimming took 5 bases from V and 8 from J, leaving 24 bases between them. The data were taken from a study of shared clonotypes between healthy human individuals. General study results and limits: Generally, naive subsets came out with larger estimated richness than memory subsets.

The sequence derives from a woman under 40 in good health. Sequencing was done on a sample of naive CD4+ T cells sorted from blood. Subset defined: CD45RA+ positively selected. The V gene is TRBV19, the J gene TRBJ1-1, with TRBD1 as a possible D gene (6 bases). For the CDR3, the DNA is TGTGCCAGTAGTGTAGGGCAGGGGCGATCAACTCGCGAAGCTTTCTTT. Translation gives CASSVGQGRSTREAFF.